Shown below are 32 T cell receptor beta chains from a single sample sequenced in a study of cytomegalovirus exposure and HLA in healthy donors. PCR amplification relied on 60 Vbeta primers (plus 13 Jbeta primers). Sequencing used immunoSEQ multiplex PCR; TCRdb keeps in-frame clones, though not all of them. This table lists 150,000 to 200,000 clones. Sequencing was done on a sample of PBMCs. The receptors were sampled from a woman younger than 35 in good health and CMV-seropositive.

The gene calls are TRBV14 and TRBJ2-7; no clear D. V was cut by 3 bases and J by 7 bases, with 19 bases left in between. Germline CDR1 and CDR2: SGHDN and FVKESK. CDR3 length equals 15 residues. In DNA, the CDR3 is TGTGCCAGCAGCCAGCGACCAGGTTCCTTCTTAGAGCAGTACTTC. Translating it yields CASSQRPGSFLEQYF.

The chain recombines TRBV19 with TRBJ2-5; TRBD2 is a possible D gene (5 bases). Trimming removed 3 bases at V and 3 bases at J, with 14 bases between. In germline, CDR1 is LNHDA, CDR2 SQIVND (reference sequence). This CDR3 is built from 15 residues. For the CDR3, the DNA is TGTGCCAGTAGTATTGTTGGGAGTCGAAAAGAGACCCAGTACTTC. It translates to CASSIVGSRKETQYF. Together with reference TRBV19 and TRBJ2-5, the CDR3 gives the full variable domain: DGGITQSPKYLFRKEGQNVTLSCEQNLNHDAMYWYRQDPGQGLRLIYYSQIVNDFQKGDIAEGYSVSREKKESFPLTVTSAQKNPTAFYLCASSIVGSRKETQYFGPGTRLLVL.

The V gene is TRBV19, the J gene TRBJ2-7, with a weak D call TRBD2 (6 bases). Trimming cost V 5 bases and J 9 bases, with 20 bases left between them. This CDR3 is 14 amino acids long. Germline-derived CDR1 and CDR2 are LNHDA and SQIVND (reference sequence). The CDR3 DNA follows: TGTGCCAGTAGTCCATTTAAGGCGGGGTTCGGGCAGTACTTC. Protein product: CASSPFKAGFGQYF.

The CDR3 nucleotides are TGCGCCAGCAGCCAAGGGGGCCCAAGCGGGGAGACCCAGTACTTC. It codes for CASSQGGPSGETQYF. The chain uses TRBV4-1 and TRBJ2-5; the D gene is possibly TRBD2 (6 bases). The CDR3 extends over 15 amino acids. V was trimmed by 1 base and J by 5 bases, leaving 14 bases between them. Germline loops: CDR1 MGHRA, CDR2 YSYEKL.

Comment on this clone: Other DNA sequences in the sample encode the same CDR3. The CDR3 loop is CASSGLAGVETQYF. The CDR3 DNA follows: TGTGCCAGTAGTGGACTAGCGGGGGTTGAGACCCAGTACTTC. The chain has TRBV19 and TRBJ2-5; 13 nucleotides align to TRBD2. J was trimmed by 5 bases and V by 5 bases; bases with no gene match: 2. CDR1 LNHDA and CDR2 SQIVND come from the germline V gene (reference sequence). CDR3 size: 14 residues.

The chain combines TRBV6-1 with TRBJ1-4; the D gene is possibly TRBD1 (6 bases). The V gene lost 4 bases and the J gene lost 7 bases, with 16 bases spanning the gap. This CDR3 spans 15 amino acids. The germline gives CDR1 MNHNS, CDR2 SASEGT. As DNA, the CDR3 is TGTGCCAGCAGTGGCTGGGGGGGCGTGGGTGAAAAACTGTTTTTT. It specifies CASSGWGGVGEKLFF.

The chain recombines TRBV12-5 with TRBJ1-4, with 7 bases that match TRBD1. CDR1 and CDR2 (germline): LGHNT, FRNRAP. J gave up 8 bases and V 5 bases, and 5 bases lay outside the gene matches. The CDR3 is 13 amino acids. The CDR3: CASGQGTEEKLFF. Here the CDR3 DNA reads TGTGCTAGTGGTCAAGGGACAGAGGAAAAACTGTTTTTT.

The chain is built from TRBV30 and TRBJ2-1; D is possibly TRBD2 (5 bases). This CDR3 has 14 amino acids. The germline V gene encodes CDR1 GTSNPN and CDR2 SVGIG (reference sequence). Trimming pared 0 bases from V and 8 bases from J, leaving 14 bases between. The CDR3 reads CAWSVMGASDEQFF. The CDR3 DNA is TGTGCCTGGAGTGTTATGGGAGCTTCGGATGAGCAGTTCTTC.

Comment on this clone: Other DNA sequences in the same sample also yield this CDR3. The chain is built from TRBV4-3 and TRBJ1-3; D is ambiguous. The germline V gene encodes CDR1 LGHNA and CDR2 YSLEER. V was shortened by 4 bases and J by 0 bases, with 7 bases between the two germline ends. The CDR3 has 14 amino acids. The DNA of the CDR3 is TGCGCCAGCAGCCTCGAACTCTCTGGAAACACCATATATTTT. Protein product: CASSLELSGNTIYF.

J is TRBJ1-1 and V is TRBV4-3, with a weak D call TRBD1 (5 bases). CDR3 length: 15 residues. The germline V and J ends were trimmed by 1 base and 5 bases, with 14 bases remaining between them. Germline loops: CDR1 LGHNA, CDR2 YSLEER. The CDR3 sequence: CASSQVRGLGTEAFF. CDR3 bases: TGCGCCAGCAGCCAAGTTAGGGGCCTGGGGACTGAAGCTTTCTTT.

The rearrangement uses TRBV7-8 and TRBJ2-1; TRBD1 aligns across 8 bases. This CDR3 region has 15 residues. J lost 0 bases, V lost 6 bases, and 4 bases had no gene match. CDR1 is SGHVS and CDR2 is FQNEAQ in the germline V gene. This CDR3 reads CASRQGVDSYNEQFF. CDR3 bases: TGTGCCAGCAGACAGGGGGTGGACTCCTACAATGAGCAGTTCTTC.

The chain has TRBV6-5 and TRBJ2-5; D might be TRBD1 (6 bases). Per the germline V gene, CDR1 is MNHEY and CDR2 is SVGAGI. The CDR3 is 16 amino acids. Trimming pared 2 bases from V and 0 bases from J, leaving 13 bases between. CDR3 region: CASSYGTPTYQETQYF. DNA for the CDR3: TGTGCCAGCAGTTACGGGACACCTACCTACCAAGAGACCCAGTACTTC.

The V gene is TRBV27, the J gene TRBJ1-4; D gene ambiguous. Germline assignment: CDR1 MNHEY and CDR2 SMNVEV (reference sequence). The CDR3 is 15 residues long. V was shortened by 5 bases and J by 4 bases, with 14 bases between the two germline ends. The CDR3 region is CASSQAGRDNEKLFF. CDR3 DNA: TGTGCCAGCAGTCAAGCAGGACGGGATAATGAAAAACTGTTTTTT.

The chain has TRBV19 and TRBJ1-1; 9 bases line up with TRBD1. The V gene's germline CDR1 is LNHDA and CDR2 SQIVND (reference sequence). This CDR3 has 15 residues. The J segment lost 7 bases and the V segment lost 2 bases, leaving 8 bases of the junction unmatched. CDR3 residues: CASSISGQGNLEAFF. The CDR3 coding sequence is TGTGCCAGTAGTATATCAGGACAGGGGAACCTTGAAGCTTTCTTT. The full variable domain, with the rest looked up from reference TRBV19 and TRBJ1-1, is DGGITQSPKYLFRKEGQNVTLSCEQNLNHDAMYWYRQDPGQGLRLIYYSQIVNDFQKGDIAEGYSVSREKKESFPLTVTSAQKNPTAFYLCASSISGQGNLEAFFGQGTRLTVV.

This chain connects TRBV7-2 to TRBJ1-2; TRBD1 agrees at 7 bases. Germline CDR1 and CDR2: SGHTA and FQGNSA. The CDR3 covers 13 residues. The ends lost 6 bases at V and 7 bases at J; junction bases unmatched: 8. The CDR3 DNA reads TGTGCCAGCAGTCCACAGGGGTGGGGTGGCTACACCTTC. It encodes CASSPQGWGGYTF.

The V gene is TRBV27, the J gene TRBJ2-6; D call uncertain. Looked up from germline, CDR1 is MNHEY and CDR2 is SMNVEV (reference sequence). The germline V and J ends were trimmed by 2 bases and 2 bases, with 7 bases remaining between them. This CDR3 region has 15 residues. The CDR3, as DNA: TGTGCCAGCAGTTTAATGGGCCCTGGGGCCAACGTCCTGACTTTC. This translates into CASSLMGPGANVLTF.

The chain has TRBV2 and TRBJ1-1, with 7 nucleotides matching TRBD1. Germline V gene sequence: CDR1 SNHLY, CDR2 FYNNEI. The CDR3 extends over 14 amino acids. V dropped 4 bases and J dropped 5; count of bases not matched to a gene: 7. In DNA form, the CDR3 reads TGTGCCAGCAGTGCAGGGGGAGGATGGACTGAAGCTTTCTTT. It codes for CASSAGGGWTEAFF.

This chain links TRBV28 with TRBJ2-5; TRBD2 aligns across 7 bases. CDR1 and CDR2 from the germline V gene are MDHEN and SYDVKM. With V trimmed by 1 base and J by 5 bases, 7 bases remained unmatched. The CDR3 spans 15 residues. In DNA, the CDR3 is TGTGCCAGCAGTTTATTCGGGGCGGGAGAGGAGACCCAGTACTTC. It specifies CASSLFGAGEETQYF.

The chain is built from TRBV12-2 and TRBJ2-7; the table's D gene call, TRBD1, was not cross checked with the DNA. TRBV12-2 is given as a pseudogene. The CDR3 extends over 18 amino acids. The CDR3 nucleotides read TGTGCAAGTCGCTTACCTCGGAGTGGGACACAAAGCTCCTACGAGCAGTACTTC. It codes for CASRLPRSGTQSSYEQYF.

CDR3 sequence reads: CASSLDLGRQPQHF. The DNA of the CDR3 is TGTGCCAGTAGTCTCGACCTGGGGCGCCAGCCCCAGCATTTT. The chain is built from TRBV19 and TRBJ1-5; possible D gene TRBD1, 5 bases. The CDR3 loop spans 14 amino acids. Trimming cost V 5 bases and J 7 bases, with 15 bases left between them. Germline V gene lookup returns CDR1 LNHDA and CDR2 SQIVND (reference sequence). Full variable domain (missing parts from reference TRBV19 and TRBJ1-5): DGGITQSPKYLFRKEGQNVTLSCEQNLNHDAMYWYRQDPGQGLRLIYYSQIVNDFQKGDIAEGYSVSREKKESFPLTVTSAQKNPTAFYLCASSLDLGRQPQHFGDGTRLSIL.

The chain employs TRBV19 and TRBJ2-2; 11 nucleotides line up with TRBD2. Per germline, CDR1 LNHDA and CDR2 SQIVND (reference sequence). The CDR3 spans 18 residues. The trim removed 3 bases at V and 3 bases at J, leaving 9 bases unmatched. The CDR3 loop is CASSIGLAGGSDTGELFF. The CDR3 region has the DNA TGTGCCAGTAGTATTGGGTTAGCGGGAGGGTCGGACACCGGGGAGCTGTTTTTT.

The chain joins TRBV10-3 to TRBJ2-1; D gene uncertain. With 0 bases removed from V and 0 bases from J, the gap between germline ends came to 9 bases. The length of the CDR3 is 16 residues. Germline loops: CDR1 ENHRY, CDR2 SYGVKD. The CDR3 DNA is TGTGCCATCAGTGAGTCTTGGAGCGTCTCCTACAATGAGCAGTTCTTC. Amino acid sequence: CAISESWSVSYNEQFF.

The gene calls are TRBV30 and TRBJ1-4; no definite D call. The CDR3 is 14 residues long. With 0 bases removed from V and 8 bases from J, the gap between germline ends came to 13 bases. Germline V gene sequence: CDR1 GTSNPN, CDR2 SVGIG (reference sequence). CDR3 DNA sequence: TGTGCCTGGAGTGTACCGGGGTTAGGGGAAAAACTGTTTTTT. It yields the protein CAWSVPGLGEKLFF.

Comments on this clone: This sample also contains other DNA sequences that code for the same CDR3. The chain joins TRBV2 to TRBJ2-5; D is unresolved. This CDR3 has 11 residues. The V gene's germline CDR1 is SNHLY and CDR2 FYNNEI. The V gene lost 6 bases and the J gene lost 3 bases, with 5 bases spanning the gap. Here the CDR3 DNA reads TGTGCCAGCAGCCCCAAAGAGACCCAGTACTTC. This gives the protein CASSPKETQYF.

The chain recombines TRBV29-1 with TRBJ2-3; TRBD2 agrees at 11 bases. The CDR3 runs 14 residues. Per the germline V gene, CDR1 is SQVTM and CDR2 is ANQGSEA. J gave up 4 bases and V 4 bases, and 4 bases lay outside the gene matches. CDR3 in amino acids: CSVGLAGLSDTQYF. The DNA for the CDR3 is TGCAGCGTTGGACTAGCGGGACTATCAGATACGCAGTATTTT.

J is TRBJ2-7 and V is TRBV18, with TRBD2 identical over 10 bases. This CDR3 has 16 amino acids. CDR1 is KGHSH, CDR2 LQKENI, per germline. The V segment lost 1 base and the J segment 7 bases; nucleotides outside the gene matches: 10. CDR3 nucleotides: TGTGCCAGCTCACCACAAGGACTAGCGGCGCCCGGGGAGCAGTACTTC. It is translated as CASSPQGLAAPGEQYF.

The rearrangement links TRBV2 to TRBJ2-7; TRBD1 matches 10 bases. CDR3 size: 14 residues. V was pared by 10 bases and J by 2 bases, with 8 bases of the junction left unmatched. Germline lookup yields CDR1 SNHLY and CDR2 FYNNEI. The CDR3 DNA follows: TGTGCCACCACCCGCGACAGGGGGCCCTACGAGCAGTACTTC. It encodes CATTRDRGPYEQYF.

Notes on this clone: One junction end does not reproduce the germline sequence, and a read error may be involved. The CDR3 DNA is TGTGCCAGCAGTGAAAACACCGGGGAGCTGTCTTTT. Its translation is CASSENTGELSF. The rearrangement links TRBV25-1 to TRBJ2-2; a possible D gene is TRBD2 (5 bases). This CDR3 spans 12 amino acids. Germline V gene sequence: CDR1 MGHDK, CDR2 SYGVNS.

The chain carries TRBV2 and TRBJ2-3, with D hard to call. Trimming cost V 6 bases and J 0 bases, with 16 bases left between them. The CDR3 length is 16 residues. The germline V gene has CDR1 SNHLY and CDR2 FYNNEI. Written as DNA, the CDR3 is TGTGCCAGCAGAAAGACTTCTGCAACGAGCACAGATACGCAGTATTTT. Its protein product is CASRKTSATSTDTQYF.

The chain carries TRBV5-1 and TRBJ2-1; D may be TRBD2 (5 bases). The CDR3 is made up of 15 amino acids. Trimming pared 2 bases from V and 4 bases from J, leaving 13 bases between. Germline values: CDR1 SGHRS, CDR2 YFSETQ. CDR3 coding DNA: TGCGCCAGCAGCTTAGGTGGACTGGAGTACAATGAGCAGTTCTTC. Translated, it gives CASSLGGLEYNEQFF.

The chain joins TRBV5-1 to TRBJ2-3, with 10 bases aligning to TRBD2. There are 14 residues in the CDR3. V lost 0 bases, J lost 5 bases, and 0 bases stayed unmatched. CDR1 is SGHRS and CDR2 is YFSETQ in the germline V gene. CDR3 in DNA: TGCGCCAGCAGCTTGGGACTAGCGGGAGATACGCAGTATTTT. Translation: CASSLGLAGDTQYF.

This rearrangement joins TRBV7-4 to TRBJ1-1, with 7 bases matching TRBD1. Germline CDR1 SGHVT, CDR2 SQSDAQ. CDR3 length equals 18 residues. Losses at the gene ends were 1 base for V and 1 base for J; bases not matched to a gene: 12. CDR3: CASSLVPPYRGSNTEAFF. The CDR3 DNA reads TGTGCCAGCAGCTTAGTCCCACCATACAGGGGCTCGAACACTGAAGCTTTCTTT.